The clone carrying this T cell receptor beta chain was detected only a few times. This specimen belongs to a study of blood T cell repertoires in COVID-19. Study overall: COVID-19 samples collected from the United States, Italy and Spain covered acute and convalescent phases.

V shed 0 bases and J 8 bases; nucleotides not matched to a gene: 7. Germline loops: CDR1 SGHRS, CDR2 YFSETQ. There are 14 residues in the CDR3. Study processing details: The authors estimated nucleated cell counts from reference gene primer amplification. Libraries were prepared by immunoSEQ multiplex PCR; TCRdb keeps only in-frame clonotypes and omits some of them. That table is the source of V, J and clone size, and D and trimming were worked out from the DNA. Here the sample spans about 120,000 clones, 80% being singletons. This chain uses TRBV5-1 with TRBJ1-2, with 7 bases fitting TRBD1. Sequencing was performed on peripheral blood. The TCR originated in a man in his 70s with acute or convalescent COVID-19. This CDR3 is CASSLGGRTGGYTF. CDR3 coding DNA: TGCGCCAGCAGCTTGGGGGGCAGGACAGGCGGCTACACCTTC.